The T cell receptor beta chain described here comes from a study of blood T cell repertoires in COVID-19. Across the whole study: Italy, Spain and the United States were the sources of the convalescent and acute COVID-19 samples.

This CDR3 has 17 amino acids. Trimming stripped 0 bases from V and 8 bases from J, with 21 bases between. CDR1 SGHRS and CDR2 YFSETQ come from the germline V gene. TCRdb's table, derived via immunoSEQ multiplex PCR, lists solely in-frame clones and lacks some. The data contain 95,000 to 150,000 clones, about 83% of them singletons. Donors of Cohort 3 who recovered were those that had two negative PCRs, clearance, or symptom resolution. Sequenced material: PBMCs or T cells enriched from blood (not recorded which). The source is a woman between 25 and 40 years old who had recovered from COVID-19. V usage is TRBV5-1 and J usage is TRBJ2-4, with D possibly being TRBD1 (5 bases). CDR3 residues: CASSLAAVTQGSHIQYF. The CDR3 DNA reads as TGCGCCAGCAGCTTGGCCGCAGTTACGCAGGGCTCGCACATTCAGTACTTC.